These T cell receptor beta chains were read from a single sample in a study of shared clonotypes between healthy human individuals. Assay: immunoSEQ multiplex PCR; the TCRdb copy retains only in-frame clones and omits some. The table has about 660,000 clones, over 65% seen once. Sequencing input: memory CD4+ T cells sorted from blood. These receptors were collected from a woman aged 25 to 45 in good health. The CDR3 runs from the conserved cysteine through the conserved F or W. A D gene is named only where the DNA matches it firmly. Rows give clone size only sometimes, using once, few, many, or a class for an expanded clone.

NA	NA	TRBV6-1	TRBJ2-5	TGTGCCAGCAGTGAGGTAGAGACCCAGTACTTC	CASSEVETQYF
NA	NA	TRBV28	TRBJ1-1	TGTGCCCCCCGAGTTTGGTCACCCTGGGGGACTGAAGCTTTCTTT	CAPRVWSPWGTEAFF
NA	TRBD1	TRBV11-2	TRBJ1-2	TGTGCCAGCAGCCGGGTCACAGGGGGCGTCTACACCTTC	CASSRVTGGVYTF
once	NA	TRBV5-5	TRBJ1-4	TGTGCCAGCAGCTTCCCGAATGAAAAACTGTTTTTT	CASSFPNEKLFF
NA	NA	TRBV5-1	TRBJ2-2	TGCGCCAGCAGCCCCGGTGGGGCTCACTCCCTCGGGGAGCTGTTTTTT	CASSPGGAHSLGELFF
NA	NA	TRBV27	TRBJ1-4	TGTGCCAGCAGGACATGGGGCGCGGGGGATGAAAAACTGTTTTTT	CASRTWGAGDEKLFF
NA	NA	TRBV10-3	TRBJ2-7	TGTGCCATCAGTGAGTCGACCCTTGGAAGGGGAGAGTTTTACGAGCAGTACTTC	CAISESTLGRGEFYEQYF
once	NA	TRBV7-3	TRBJ2-5	TGTGCCAGCAGCAAAAACGGTGGGATAACCCAAGAGACCCAGTACTTC	CASSKNGGITQETQYF
NA	TRBD2	TRBV7-9	TRBJ2-3	TGTGCCAGCAGCTTAGGGGGACTAGCGGGAGTGTATTTT	CASSLGGLAGVYF
NA	NA	TRBV5-1	TRBJ1-1	TGCGCCAGCAGCACAGGGAACACTGAAGCTTTCTTT	CASSTGNTEAFF
NA	NA	TRBV19	TRBJ2-5	TGTGCCAGTAGTGGTGTGGCTACTGAGACCCAGTACTTC	CASSGVATETQYF
NA	NA	TRBV6-6	TRBJ1-5	TGTGCCAGCAGTTACGAGGTTGATCAGCCCCAGCATTTT	CASSYEVDQPQHF
NA	NA	TRBV6-5	TRBJ2-7	TGTGCCAGCAGTTACTCGATGGCTCAGTTCGGCTACGAGCAGTACTTC	CASSYSMAQFGYEQYF
few	NA	TRBV7-9	TRBJ2-6	TGTGCCAGCAGCTTACGGGGATCGGGGGCCAACGTCCTGACTTTC	CASSLRGSGANVLTF
NA	TRBD1	TRBV10-2	TRBJ2-5	TGCGCCAGCAGGAGGGGACAGGGGGCGGGCGAGACCCAGTACTTC	CASRRGQGAGETQYF
NA	NA	TRBV5-5	TRBJ2-7	TGTGCCAGCAGCTTGGCAGCGGAGGACGAGCAGTACTTC	CASSLAAEDEQYF
NA	TRBD2	TRBV4-1	TRBJ2-2	TGCGCCAGCAGCCAAGGGTTAGCGGGTACCGGGGAGCTGTTTTTT	CASSQGLAGTGELFF
NA	TRBD2	TRBV19	TRBJ2-1	TGTGCCAGTTCTAGCGGGAGTCTCTACAATGAGCAGTTCTTC	CASSSGSLYNEQFF
NA	NA	TRBV15	TRBJ1-1	TGTGCCACCAGCAGAGAGGGGGGAGTTGAAGCTTTCTTT	CATSREGGVEAFF
NA	NA	TRBV6-4	TRBJ1-1	TGTGCCAGCAGCCGGGACCGATCTAGTGAAGCTTTCTTT	CASSRDRSSEAFF
NA	TRBD1	TRBV7-2	TRBJ2-3	TGTGCCAGCAGCTTAGTTGCCCTTAGGACAGGGATGACAGATACGCAGTATTTT	CASSLVALRTGMTDTQYF
NA	TRBD2	TRBV7-2	TRBJ2-2	TGTGCCAGCAGCCCGACTAGCGGGAGGCCAGCGAACACCGGGGAGCTGTTTTTT	CASSPTSGRPANTGELFF
NA	NA	TRBV5-6	TRBJ1-6	TGTGCCAGCAGCTTGGGGAGCTCCTATAATTCACCCCTCCACTTT	CASSLGSSYNSPLHF
NA	TRBD2	TRBV11-2	TRBJ2-7	TGTGCCAGCAGCTTAGGGGGGACTAGCGGGAGTCTGGACGAGCAGTACTTC	CASSLGGTSGSLDEQYF
NA	TRBD1	TRBV5-1	TRBJ1-1	TGCGCCAGCAGCACGTTGGACAGGGGAAGTGAAGCTTTCTTT	CASSTLDRGSEAFF
NA	NA	TRBV4-1	TRBJ1-1	TGCGCCAGCAGCCAGGAGGGTCGCTACACTGAAGCTTTCTTT	CASSQEGRYTEAFF
NA	TRBD2	TRBV5-1	TRBJ2-1	TGCGCCAGCACAGAGTCTAGCGGGAGTGGTACTGAGCAGTTCTTC	CASTESSGSGTEQFF
NA	TRBD1	TRBV5-1	TRBJ1-4	TGCGCCAGCAGCCCGGGACAGGAAAATGAAAAACTGTTTTTT	CASSPGQENEKLFF
NA	TRBD1	TRBV11-2	TRBJ1-1	TGTGCCAGCAGCTTACGGACAGGGGCGGACACTGAAGCTTTCTTT	CASSLRTGADTEAFF
NA	NA	TRBV28	TRBJ2-4	TGTGCCAGCAGTTTACAGATTTTAGCCAAAAACATTCAGTACTTC	CASSLQILAKNIQYF
few	TRBD2	TRBV23-1	TRBJ2-7	TGCGCCACACCCGGGAGGCCCATCGAGCAGTACTTC	CATPGRPIEQYF
NA	TRBD1	TRBV18	TRBJ1-1	TGTGCCAGCTCATCCCGGGACAGCTCACGGTACACTGAAGCTTTCTTT	CASSSRDSSRYTEAFF
NA	NA	TRBV5-1	TRBJ1-1	TGCGCCAGCAGCTTGGAAGCGGGGAACACTGAAGCTTTCTTT	CASSLEAGNTEAFF
NA	TRBD1	TRBV7-2	TRBJ2-3	TGTGCCAGCAGCCGGGGACAGGGTACAGATACGCAGTATTTT	CASSRGQGTDTQYF
few	NA	TRBV18	TRBJ2-2	TGTGCCAGCTCCCCGCTCACCGGGGAGCTGTTTTTT	CASSPLTGELFF
NA	TRBD1	TRBV19	TRBJ1-1	TGTGCCAGTAGTCGATGGTGGGACAGCACTGAAGCTTTCTTT	CASSRWWDSTEAFF
NA	NA	TRBV5-1	TRBJ1-6	TGCGCCAGCAGCTTGGCCCCCCGGACGGATAATTCACCCCTCCACTTT	CASSLAPRTDNSPLHF
NA	TRBD2	TRBV7-6	TRBJ2-1	TGTGCCAGCAGCCCAAGGTCTAGCGGGAGTGCAAATGAGCAGTTCTTC	CASSPRSSGSANEQFF
NA	NA	TRBV11-1	TRBJ1-4	TGTGCCAGCAGCTTAGAATCAACAGGTTCGGTTGAAAAACTGTTTTTT	CASSLESTGSVEKLFF